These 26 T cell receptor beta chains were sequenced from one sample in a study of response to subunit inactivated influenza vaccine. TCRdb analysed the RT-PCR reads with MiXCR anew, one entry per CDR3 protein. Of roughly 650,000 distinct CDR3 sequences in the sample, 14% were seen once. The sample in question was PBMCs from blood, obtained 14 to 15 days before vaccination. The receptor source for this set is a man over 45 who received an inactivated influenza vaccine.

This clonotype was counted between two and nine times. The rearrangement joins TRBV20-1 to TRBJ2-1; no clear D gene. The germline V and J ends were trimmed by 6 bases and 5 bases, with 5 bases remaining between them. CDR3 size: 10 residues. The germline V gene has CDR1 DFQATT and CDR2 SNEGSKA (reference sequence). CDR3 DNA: TGCAGTGCCGAGAACAATGAGCAGTTCTTC. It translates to CSAENNEQFF.

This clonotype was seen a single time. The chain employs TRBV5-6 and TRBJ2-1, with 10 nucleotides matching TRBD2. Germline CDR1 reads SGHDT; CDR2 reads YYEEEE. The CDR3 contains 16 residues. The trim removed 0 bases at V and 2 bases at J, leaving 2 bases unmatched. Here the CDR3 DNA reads TGTGCCAGCAGCTTGGAACTAGCGGGACCCTACAATGAGCAGTTCTTC. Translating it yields CASSLELAGPYNEQFF. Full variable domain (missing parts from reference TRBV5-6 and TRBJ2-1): DAGVTQSPTHLIKTRGQQVTLRCSPKSGHDTVSWYQQALGQGPQFIFQYYEEEERQRGNFPDRFSGHQFPNYSSELNVNALLLGDSALYLCASSLELAGPYNEQFFGPGTRLTVL.

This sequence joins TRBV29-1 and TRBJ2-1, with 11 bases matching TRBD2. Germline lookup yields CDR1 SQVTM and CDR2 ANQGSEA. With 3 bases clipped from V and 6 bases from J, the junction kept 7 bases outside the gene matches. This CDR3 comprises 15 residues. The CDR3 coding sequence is TGCAGCGTTGAGCCCTTTAGCGGGGGGGGCAATGAGCAGTTCTTC. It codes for CSVEPFSGGGNEQFF.

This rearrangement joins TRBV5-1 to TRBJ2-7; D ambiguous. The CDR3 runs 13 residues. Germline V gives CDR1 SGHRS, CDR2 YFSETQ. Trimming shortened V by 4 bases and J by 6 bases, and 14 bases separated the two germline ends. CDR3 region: CASSIGTVSEQYF. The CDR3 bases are TGCGCCAGCAGCATAGGAACAGTTTCCGAGCAGTACTTC.

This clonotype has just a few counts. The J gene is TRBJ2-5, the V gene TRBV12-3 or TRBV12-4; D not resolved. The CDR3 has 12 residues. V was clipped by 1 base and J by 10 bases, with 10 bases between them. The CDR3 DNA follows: TGTGCCAGCAGTTTAGGACGAACGAGCCAGTACTTC. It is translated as CASSLGRTSQYF.

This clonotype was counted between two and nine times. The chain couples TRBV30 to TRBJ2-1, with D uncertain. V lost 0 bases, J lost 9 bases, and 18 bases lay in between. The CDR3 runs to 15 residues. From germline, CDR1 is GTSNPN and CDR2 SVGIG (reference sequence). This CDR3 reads CAWSVFPGQDLEQFF. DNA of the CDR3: TGTGCCTGGAGTGTTTTTCCTGGGCAGGACCTTGAGCAGTTCTTC.

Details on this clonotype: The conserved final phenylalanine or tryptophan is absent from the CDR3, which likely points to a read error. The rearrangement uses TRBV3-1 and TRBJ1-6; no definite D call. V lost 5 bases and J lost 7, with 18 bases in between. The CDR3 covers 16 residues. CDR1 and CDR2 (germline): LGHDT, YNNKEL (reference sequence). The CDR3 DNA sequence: TGTGCCAGCAGCTCGGCCGGCAGTCGGCGGAATTCACCCCTCCACTCT. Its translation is CASSSAGSRRNSPLHS.

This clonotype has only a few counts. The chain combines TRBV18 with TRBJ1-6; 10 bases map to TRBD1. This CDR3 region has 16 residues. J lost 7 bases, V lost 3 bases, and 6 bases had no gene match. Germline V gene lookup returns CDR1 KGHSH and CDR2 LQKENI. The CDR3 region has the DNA TGTGCCAGCTCACCCGACGGGACAGGGGTGAATTCACCCCTCCACTTT. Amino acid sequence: CASSPDGTGVNSPLHF.

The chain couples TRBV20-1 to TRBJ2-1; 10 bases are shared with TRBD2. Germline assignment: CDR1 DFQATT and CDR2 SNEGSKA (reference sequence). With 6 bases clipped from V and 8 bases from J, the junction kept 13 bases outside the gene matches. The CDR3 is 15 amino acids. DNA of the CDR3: TGCAGTGCCCACCCCCCTAGCGGGAGTACATATGAGCAGTTCTTC. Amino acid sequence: CSAHPPSGSTYEQFF.

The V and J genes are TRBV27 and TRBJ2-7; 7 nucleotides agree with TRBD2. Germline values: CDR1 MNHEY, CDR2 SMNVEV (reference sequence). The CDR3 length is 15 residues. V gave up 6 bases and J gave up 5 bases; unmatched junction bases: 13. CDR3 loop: CASSPIGGSGNEQYF. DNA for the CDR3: TGTGCCAGCAGCCCTATTGGCGGGAGCGGCAACGAGCAGTACTTC.

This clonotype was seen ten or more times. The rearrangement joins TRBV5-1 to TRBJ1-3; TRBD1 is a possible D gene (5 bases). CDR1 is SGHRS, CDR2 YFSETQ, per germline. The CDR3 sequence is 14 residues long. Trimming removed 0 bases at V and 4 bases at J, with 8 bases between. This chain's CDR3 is CASSLDGAGNTIYF. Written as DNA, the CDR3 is TGCGCCAGCAGCTTGGACGGGGCGGGAAACACCATATATTTT.

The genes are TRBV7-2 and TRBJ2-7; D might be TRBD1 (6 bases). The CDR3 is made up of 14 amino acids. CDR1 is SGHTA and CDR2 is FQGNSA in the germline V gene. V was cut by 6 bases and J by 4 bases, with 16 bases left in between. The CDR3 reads CASSLDREFYEQYF. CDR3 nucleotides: TGTGCCAGCAGTCTGGACAGAGAATTTTACGAGCAGTACTTC.

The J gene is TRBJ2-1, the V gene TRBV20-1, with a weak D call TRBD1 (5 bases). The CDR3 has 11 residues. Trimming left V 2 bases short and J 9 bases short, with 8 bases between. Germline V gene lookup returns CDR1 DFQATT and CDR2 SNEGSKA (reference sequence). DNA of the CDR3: TGCAGTGCTAGAATGGGGCTTGAGCAGTTCTTC. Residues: CSARMGLEQFF.

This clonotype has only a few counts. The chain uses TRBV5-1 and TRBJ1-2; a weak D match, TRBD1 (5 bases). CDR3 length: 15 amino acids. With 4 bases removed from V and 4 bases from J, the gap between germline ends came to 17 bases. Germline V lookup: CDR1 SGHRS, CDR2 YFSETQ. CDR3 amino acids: CASSPRPGTAYGYTF. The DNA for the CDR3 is TGCGCCAGCAGCCCCCGTCCCGGGACGGCCTATGGCTACACCTTC.

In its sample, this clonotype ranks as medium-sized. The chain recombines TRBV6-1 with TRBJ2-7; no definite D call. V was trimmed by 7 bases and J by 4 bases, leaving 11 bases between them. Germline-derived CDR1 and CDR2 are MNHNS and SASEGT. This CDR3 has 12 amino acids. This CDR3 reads CASTLYGYEQYF. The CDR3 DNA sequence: TGTGCCAGCACTTTATATGGATACGAGCAGTACTTC.

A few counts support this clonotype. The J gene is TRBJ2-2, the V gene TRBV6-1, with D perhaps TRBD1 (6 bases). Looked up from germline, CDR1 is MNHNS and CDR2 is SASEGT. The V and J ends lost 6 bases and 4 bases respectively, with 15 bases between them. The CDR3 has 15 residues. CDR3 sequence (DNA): TGTGCCAGCAGGCCCACAGGGAGAGGCACCGGGGAGCTGTTTTTT. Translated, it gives CASRPTGRGTGELFF.

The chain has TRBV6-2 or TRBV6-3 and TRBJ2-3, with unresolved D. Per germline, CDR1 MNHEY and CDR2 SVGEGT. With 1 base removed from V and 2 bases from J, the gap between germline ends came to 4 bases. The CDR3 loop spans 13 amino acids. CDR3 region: CASSYFATDTQYF. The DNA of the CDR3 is TGTGCCAGCAGTTACTTCGCCACAGATACGCAGTATTTT.

CDR3 region: CSVAPVKRETQYF. The CDR3 bases are TGCAGCGTTGCTCCAGTCAAAAGGGAGACCCAGTACTTC. V is TRBV29-1 and J is TRBJ2-5, with D unclear. The ends were cut back, 4 bases at V and 5 bases at J, with 14 bases in the middle. The length of the CDR3 is 13 residues. In germline, CDR1 is SQVTM, CDR2 ANQGSEA.

The CDR3 loop is CASSRGGLDGYTF. The CDR3 bases are TGTGCCAGCAGCCGCGGCGGCCTAGATGGCTACACCTTC. The chain is built from TRBV4-2 and TRBJ1-2; D remains ambiguous. Germline V gene lookup returns CDR1 LGHNA and CDR2 YNFKEQ. The CDR3 consists of 13 residues. V was trimmed by 4 bases and J by 6 bases, leaving 12 bases between them.

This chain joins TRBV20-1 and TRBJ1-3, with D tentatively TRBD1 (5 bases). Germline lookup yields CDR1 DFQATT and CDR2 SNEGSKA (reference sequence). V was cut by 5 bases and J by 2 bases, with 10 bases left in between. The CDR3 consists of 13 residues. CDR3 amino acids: CSASGPAGNTIYF. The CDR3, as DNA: TGCAGTGCTTCGGGACCCGCTGGAAACACCATATATTTT.

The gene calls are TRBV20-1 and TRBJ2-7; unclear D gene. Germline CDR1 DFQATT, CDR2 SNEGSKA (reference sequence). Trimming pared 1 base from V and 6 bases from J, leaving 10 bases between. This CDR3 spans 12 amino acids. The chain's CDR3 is CSARALPFEQYF. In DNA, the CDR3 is TGCAGTGCTAGAGCACTACCCTTCGAGCAGTACTTC.

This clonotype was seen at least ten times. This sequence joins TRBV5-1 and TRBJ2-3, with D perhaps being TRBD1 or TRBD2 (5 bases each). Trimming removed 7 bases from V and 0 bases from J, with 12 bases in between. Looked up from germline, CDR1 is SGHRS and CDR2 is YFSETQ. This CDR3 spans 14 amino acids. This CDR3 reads CASSSGPSTDTQYF. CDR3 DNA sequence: TGCGCCAGCTCCTCGGGACCAAGCACAGATACGCAGTATTTT.

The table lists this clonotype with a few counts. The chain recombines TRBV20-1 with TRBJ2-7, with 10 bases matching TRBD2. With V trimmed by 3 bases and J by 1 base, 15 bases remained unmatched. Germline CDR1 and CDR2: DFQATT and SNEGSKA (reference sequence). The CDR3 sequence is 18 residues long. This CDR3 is CSASRERPGSGRSYEQYF. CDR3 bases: TGCAGTGCTAGCAGAGAGAGACCGGGTAGCGGGAGGTCCTACGAGCAGTACTTC.

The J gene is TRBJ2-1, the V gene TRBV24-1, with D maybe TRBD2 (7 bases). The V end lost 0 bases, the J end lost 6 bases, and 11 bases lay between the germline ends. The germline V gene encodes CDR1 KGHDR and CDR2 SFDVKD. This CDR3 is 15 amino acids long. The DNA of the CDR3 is TGTGCCACCAGTGATTTGGGGGGGGCCTCCAATGAGCAGTTCTTC. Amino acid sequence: CATSDLGGASNEQFF.

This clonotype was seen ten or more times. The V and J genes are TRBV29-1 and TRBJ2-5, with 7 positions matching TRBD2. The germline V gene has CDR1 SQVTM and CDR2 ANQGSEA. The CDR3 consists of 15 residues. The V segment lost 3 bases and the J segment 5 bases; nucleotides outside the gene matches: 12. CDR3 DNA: TGCAGCGTTGACTTGGGAGGGAGGGCCCTCGAGACCCAGTACTTC. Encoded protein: CSVDLGGRALETQYF.

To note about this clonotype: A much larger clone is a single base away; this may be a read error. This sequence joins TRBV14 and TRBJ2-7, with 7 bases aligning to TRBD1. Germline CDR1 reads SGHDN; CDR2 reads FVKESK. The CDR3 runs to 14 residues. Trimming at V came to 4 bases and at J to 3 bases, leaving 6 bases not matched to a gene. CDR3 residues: CASSPRDRYYEQYF. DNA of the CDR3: TGTGCCAGCAGCCCCCGGGACAGATACTACGAGCAGTACTTC.